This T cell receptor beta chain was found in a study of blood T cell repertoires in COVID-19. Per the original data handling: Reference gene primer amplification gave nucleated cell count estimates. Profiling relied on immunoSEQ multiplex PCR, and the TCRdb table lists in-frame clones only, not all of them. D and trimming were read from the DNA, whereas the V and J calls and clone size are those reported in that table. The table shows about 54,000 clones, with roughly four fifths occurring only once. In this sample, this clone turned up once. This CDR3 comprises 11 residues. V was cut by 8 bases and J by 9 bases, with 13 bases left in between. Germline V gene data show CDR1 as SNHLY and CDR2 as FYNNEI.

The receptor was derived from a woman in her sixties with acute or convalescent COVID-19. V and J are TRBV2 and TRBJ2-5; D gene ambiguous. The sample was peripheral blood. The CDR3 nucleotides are TGTGCCAGCGAAGCACGAGGCGCCCAGTACTTC. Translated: CASEARGAQYF.